What follows is one TCR beta chain and its context. This sample was taken from a study of control samples from healthy donors and cancer patients. J gave up 6 bases and V 4 bases, and 6 bases lay outside the gene matches. Germline-derived CDR1 and CDR2 are SGHTA and FQGTGA. CDR3 length: 15 amino acids. The table came from immunoSEQ multiplex PCR; TCRdb's copy has only in-frame clones and leaves some out. Of tens of thousands of clones detected, around 85% appear once; the ten largest clones hold about 35%. This receptor was taken from a man between 65 and 85 years old with lung cancer. The sequenced sample was PBMCs. The gene calls are TRBV7-3 and TRBJ2-1; 10 nucleotides line up with TRBD2. CDR3 nucleotides: TGTGCCAGCAGCTCCAGAGCGGGGGGGTCCAATGAGCAGTTCTTC. It encodes CASSSRAGGSNEQFF.